The 14 T cell receptor beta chains reported below all come from one sample, sequenced in a study of T-cell reconstitution after alpha-beta-depleted transplantation in children. Unique molecular identifiers were used in preparing the TCRbeta library. TCRdb independently ran MiXCR on the PCR reads; one entry per CDR3 protein. The profile shows some 140,000 distinct CDR3 sequences, 8% to 10% of them singletons. Sequencing was performed on PBMCs, mostly from graft donor cells, taken 180 days after TCRalphabeta/CD19-depleted stem cell transplant. The receptor set was obtained from a girl in the first two years of life who had a stem cell transplant for combined immunodeficiency, so the T cells may come from the graft donor.

There are many counts of this clonotype. This rearrangement joins TRBV5-5 to TRBJ2-3; a possible D gene is TRBD1 (5 bases). CDR3 length: 16 residues. Germline V gene data show CDR1 as SGHKS and CDR2 as YYEKEE (reference sequence). Trimming removed 4 bases at V and 0 bases at J, with 15 bases between. Here the CDR3 DNA reads TGTGCCAGCAGCCGACAGCTAAGTTCTAGCACAGATACGCAGTATTTT. Its translation: CASSRQLSSSTDTQYF.

This chain connects TRBV10-3 to TRBJ2-1; 7 bases align to TRBD1. CDR3 size: 14 residues. V was clipped by 7 bases and J by 5 bases; unmatched bases: 8. Germline CDR1 and CDR2: ENHRY and SYGVKD. As DNA, the CDR3 is TGTGCCATCAATACGGGACAGTTTAACAATGAGCAGTTCTTC. Its translation is CAINTGQFNNEQFF.

V usage is TRBV10-3 and J usage is TRBJ2-1, with TRBD2 matching over 7 bases. CDR3 length equals 19 residues. Germline V gene sequence: CDR1 ENHRY, CDR2 SYGVKD. V shed 3 bases, J shed 5 bases, and the junction held 19 bases outside the gene matches. CDR3 region: CAISDDSSGPRGIHNEQFF. CDR3 DNA: TGTGCCATCAGTGACGACTCTAGCGGACCACGCGGAATCCACAATGAGCAGTTCTTC.

This clonotype came up a few times. The chain joins TRBV29-1 to TRBJ2-3; 11 bases align to TRBD2. CDR1 and CDR2 from the germline V gene are SQVTM and ANQGSEA. The V and J ends lost 1 base and 1 base, in that order; junction bases with no gene match: 4. The CDR3 sequence is 16 residues long. CDR3 DNA: TGCAGCGTTGAAGCCCCACTAGCGGGGGGCACAGATACGCAGTATTTT. Protein product: CSVEAPLAGGTDTQYF.

The chain is built from TRBV11-2 and TRBJ2-7; TRBD2 aligns across 14 bases. Per the germline V gene, CDR1 is SGHAT and CDR2 is FQNNGV. This CDR3 contains 18 residues. V dropped 2 bases and J dropped 2; count of bases not matched to a gene: 8. The CDR3 sequence is CASSLSWTSGGTAYEQYF. CDR3 sequence (DNA): TGTGCCAGCAGCTTATCCTGGACTAGCGGGGGGACCGCCTACGAGCAGTACTTC. Complete variable domain (other parts from reference TRBV11-2 and TRBJ2-7): EAGVAQSPRYKIIEKRQSVAFWCNPISGHATLYWYQQILGQGPKLLIQFQNNGVVDDSQLPKDRFSAERLKGVDSTLKIQPAKLEDSAVYLCASSLSWTSGGTAYEQYFGPGTRLTVT.

This sequence joins TRBV5-1 and TRBJ2-6; unclear D gene. This CDR3 region has 16 residues. V was trimmed by 5 bases and J by 1 base, leaving 13 bases between them. The V gene's germline CDR1 is SGHRS and CDR2 YFSETQ. The CDR3 DNA follows: TGCGCCAGCAGTTTGACCCCACAATCTGGGGCCAACGTCCTGACTTTC. Its protein is CASSLTPQSGANVLTF.

The sample holds many counts of this clonotype. CDR3 sequence (DNA): TGTGCCAGCAGCTTGAGACTAGCGGGTAGCACAGATACGCAGTATTTT. It specifies CASSLRLAGSTDTQYF. This chain connects TRBV7-6 to TRBJ2-3; TRBD2 matches 10 bases. The CDR3 runs 16 residues. Germline lookup yields CDR1 SGHVS and CDR2 FNYEAQ. V lost 3 bases to trimming and J lost 0 bases; unmatched junction nucleotides: 3.

This clonotype was picked up many times. The rearrangement joins TRBV10-3 to TRBJ2-7; D is perhaps TRBD1 (6 bases). The germline gives CDR1 ENHRY, CDR2 SYGVKD. V was pared by 0 bases and J by 6 bases, with 12 bases between. The CDR3 runs 14 residues. The CDR3 DNA follows: TGTGCCATCAGTGAGTCACAGGGAAAACGCGAGCAGTACTTC. Amino acid sequence: CAISESQGKREQYF.

This clonotype was seen repeatedly, ten times or more. This chain's CDR3 is CSARVATGSGNTIYF. The CDR3 DNA follows: TGCAGTGCTAGAGTTGCGACTGGGTCTGGAAACACCATATATTTT. The V gene is TRBV20-1, the J gene TRBJ1-3, with D unclear. The CDR3 totals 15 residues. V shed 1 base and J shed 1 base, with 11 bases lying between them. Germline V gene lookup returns CDR1 DFQATT and CDR2 SNEGSKA (reference sequence).

This clonotype was recorded a few times. This chain joins TRBV27 and TRBJ1-2; unclear D gene. The CDR3 length is 15 residues. Germline V gives CDR1 MNHEY, CDR2 SMNVEV (reference sequence). V was cut by 1 base and J by 0 bases, with 9 bases left in between. CDR3 in amino acids: CASSLYQDANYGYTF. In DNA, the CDR3 is TGTGCCAGCAGTTTATATCAGGATGCTAACTATGGCTACACCTTC.

The V gene is TRBV27, the J gene TRBJ2-1; 8 bases are a match to TRBD2. The trim removed 4 bases at V and 3 bases at J, leaving 8 bases unmatched. The CDR3 is 16 residues long. CDR1 is MNHEY and CDR2 is SMNVEV in the germline V gene (reference sequence). The CDR3 loop reads CASSWVAGHDYNEQFF. In DNA form, the CDR3 reads TGTGCCAGCAGTTGGGTAGCGGGGCACGACTACAATGAGCAGTTCTTC.

This clonotype was seen ten or more times. V and J are TRBV7-9 and TRBJ2-3, with 7 bases matching TRBD1. CDR3 size: 12 residues. J lost 0 bases, V lost 11 bases, and 2 bases had no gene match. From germline, CDR1 is SEHNR and CDR2 FQNEAQ (reference sequence). The chain's CDR3 is CAGTASTDTQYF. The CDR3 coding sequence is TGTGCCGGGACAGCGAGCACAGATACGCAGTATTTT.

There are a few counts of this clonotype. The gene calls are TRBV28 and TRBJ2-5; TRBD1 might be the D (5 bases). The V gene's germline CDR1 is MDHEN and CDR2 SYDVKM. V lost 2 bases to trimming and J lost 5 bases, with 9 bases between them. The CDR3 contains 13 residues. CDR3 region: CASSLRGAETQYF. As DNA, the CDR3 is TGTGCCAGCAGTTTAAGGGGTGCGGAGACCCAGTACTTC.

This clonotype has ten or more counts. V and J are TRBV5-1 and TRBJ2-1; D not resolved. In germline, CDR1 is SGHRS, CDR2 YFSETQ. The V end lost 0 bases, the J end lost 10 bases, and 8 bases lay between the germline ends. This CDR3 is 12 amino acids long. For the CDR3, the DNA is TGCGCCAGCAGCTTGGACTGGCCAGAGCAGTTCTTC. It specifies CASSLDWPEQFF.